This T cell receptor beta chain comes out of a study of beta chain features in type 1 diabetes. About this clone: The antigen remains unidentified.

Germline values: CDR1 SGHDT, CDR2 YYEEEE. With V trimmed by 5 bases and J by 3 bases, 7 bases remained unmatched. The CDR3 spans 15 residues. Expressed TCRB transcripts got sequenced, as all isolated RNA was reverse transcribed. Assay used: immunoSEQ multiplex PCR; TCRdb lists only in-frame clones, some missing. The table lists about 120,000 clones, roughly 17% of them singletons. General observations from the study: In every one of the four CD4+ subsets, TCRB CDR3s were moderately but significantly shorter in Type 1 diabetes patients.

This chain joins TRBV5-6 and TRBJ2-1, with 8 bases lining up with TRBD2. Sequencing was performed on central memory CD4+ T cells from blood. The sequence was collected from a man between 18 and 29 years old with type 1 diabetes. CDR3 nucleotides: TGTGCCAGCAGTTTTACTACTAGCGGCTACAATGAGCAGTTCTTC. Amino acid sequence: CASSFTTSGYNEQFF.